One and the same sample provided the 32 T cell receptor beta chains below, sequenced in a study of beta chain features in type 1 diabetes. Overall study findings and caveats: TCRB CDR3s from Type 1 diabetes patients were moderately but significantly shorter in all four CD4+ subsets.

For these TCRs, the target antigens are not known. The authors reverse transcribed all of the isolated RNA, so sequencing captured expressed TCRB transcripts. Clones were sequenced by immunoSEQ multiplex PCR, and TCRdb holds only the in-frame ones, with some missing. Among about 660,000 clones listed, around an eighth were seen once. Sample: naive CD4+ T cells from blood. These receptors all come from a young man with type 1 diabetes.

Turning to this clone: An end of the junction does not agree with germline; a read error may underlie this. V is TRBV7-9 and J is TRBJ2-3, with D possibly being TRBD1 or TRBD2 (5 bases each). The CDR3 loop spans 12 amino acids. From germline, CDR1 is SEHNR and CDR2 FQNEAQ (reference sequence). The CDR3 loop reads CASSLGGAAAAF. The CDR3, as DNA: TGTGCCAGCAGCTTAGGAGGGGCAGCGGCGGCTTTT.

The chain carries TRBV6-5 and TRBJ1-1; the D gene is possibly TRBD1 (5 bases). Germline CDR1 MNHEY, CDR2 SVGAGI. V was trimmed by 4 bases and J by 6 bases, leaving 18 bases between them. The CDR3 runs 15 residues. This CDR3 is CASSSWQGAASEAFF. CDR3 sequence (DNA): TGTGCCAGCAGTTCCTGGCAAGGGGCGGCATCTGAAGCTTTCTTT.

This clone turned up a few times. This chain joins TRBV5-6 and TRBJ2-1; 10 bases agree with TRBD2. Losses at the gene ends were 4 bases for V and 5 bases for J; bases not matched to a gene: 6. In germline, CDR1 is SGHDT, CDR2 YYEEEE. The CDR3 spans 15 residues. The CDR3 DNA reads TGTGCCAGCAGCCTAGCGGGAGTGAATGACAATGAGCAGTTCTTC. Its protein product is CASSLAGVNDNEQFF.

V usage is TRBV18 and J usage is TRBJ2-7; D possibly corresponds to TRBD1 (5 bases). Germline CDR1 reads KGHSH; CDR2 reads LQKENI. The CDR3 extends over 15 amino acids. V lost 0 bases to trimming and J lost 5 bases, with 14 bases between them. In DNA form, the CDR3 reads TGTGCCAGCTCACCACCGAGCAGGGCCCTCAACGAGCAGTACTTC. Protein sequence: CASSPPSRALNEQYF.

This clone was recorded a few times. The chain joins TRBV12-5 to TRBJ2-6; maybe TRBD1 (6 bases). Germline loops: CDR1 LGHNT, CDR2 FRNRAP. The CDR3 spans 18 residues. The V gene lost 4 bases and the J gene lost 0 bases, with 16 bases spanning the gap. The chain's CDR3 is CASGSVRTVTSGANVLTF. The CDR3 DNA reads TGTGCTAGTGGTTCCGTTCGGACAGTGACCTCTGGGGCCAACGTCCTGACTTTC.

The chain is built from TRBV10-3 and TRBJ1-1, with 9 bases that match TRBD1. V lost 6 bases to trimming and J lost 0 bases; unmatched junction nucleotides: 5. The CDR3 is 15 amino acids. Germline V CDR1 and CDR2: ENHRY, SYGVKD. The CDR3 DNA sequence: TGTGCCATCAGAACAGGGGGCGGGTTGAACACTGAAGCTTTCTTT. Protein sequence: CAIRTGGGLNTEAFF.

The rearrangement joins TRBV9 to TRBJ2-5; D gene uncertain. CDR3 size: 14 residues. The germline CDR1 and CDR2 sequences are SGDLS and YYNGEE. V was trimmed by 6 bases and J by 1 base, leaving 13 bases between them. CDR3 amino acids: CASTPGPRQETQYF. CDR3 DNA sequence: TGTGCCAGCACCCCAGGTCCGCGCCAAGAGACCCAGTACTTC.

This clone was detected only a few times. The chain has TRBV25-1 and TRBJ1-1; D remains ambiguous. Trimming cost V 1 base and J 3 bases, with 6 bases left between them. This CDR3 has 13 amino acids. Germline CDR1 MGHDK, CDR2 SYGVNS. The DNA for the CDR3 is TGTGCCAGCAGTGAATCACGGTACACTGAAGCTTTCTTT. Translated, it gives CASSESRYTEAFF.

This chain connects TRBV19 to TRBJ1-5; D is unclear. CDR3 length equals 14 residues. Germline loops: CDR1 LNHDA, CDR2 SQIVND (reference sequence). V lost 2 bases and J 1 base, leaving 6 bases between the germline ends. In nucleotides, the CDR3 is TGTGCCAGTAGTATACTCACGAGCAATCAGCCCCAGCATTTT. It specifies CASSILTSNQPQHF.

The V gene is TRBV21-1, the J gene TRBJ2-1; the table's D call TRBD2 went unverified against the DNA. TRBV21-1 is shown as a pseudogene. This CDR3 contains 15 residues. The CDR3 DNA follows: TGTGCCAGCAGCAAAGGACTGACCTCGGACAATGAGCAGTTCTTC. It specifies CASSKGLTSDNEQFF.

Only a few counts were recorded for this clone. This CDR3 reads CASTPGGADTQYF. The CDR3 DNA follows: TGTGCCAGCACCCCCGGTGGGGCAGATACGCAGTATTTT. The V call is TRBV28, the J call TRBJ2-3; D uncertain. The CDR3 spans 13 residues. V dropped 7 bases and J dropped 4 bases, with 12 bases sitting between them. Germline V lookup: CDR1 MDHEN, CDR2 SYDVKM.

This clone occurred a few times. The chain couples TRBV7-2 to TRBJ2-7; D is uncertain. The ends were cut back, 5 bases at V and 0 bases at J, with 11 bases in the middle. The CDR3 has 14 residues. In germline, CDR1 is SGHTA, CDR2 FQGNSA. CDR3: CASSPLQSSYEQYF. The CDR3 DNA is TGTGCCAGCAGCCCCCTTCAGTCCTCCTACGAGCAGTACTTC.

This clone has just a few counts. V and J are TRBV25-1 and TRBJ2-5, with D hard to call. The CDR3 totals 13 residues. Germline V gives CDR1 MGHDK, CDR2 SYGVNS. V lost 8 bases, J lost 5 bases, and 15 bases lay in between. DNA for the CDR3: TGTGCCAGCTCCCTGATAGTCGGGGAGACCCAGTACTTC. It translates to CASSLIVGETQYF.

The chain has TRBV29-1 and TRBJ2-5; 14 positions agree with TRBD2. The germline CDR1 and CDR2 sequences are SQVTM and ANQGSEA. The CDR3 contains 16 residues. V lost 3 bases and J lost 5; bases outside the gene matches: 8. The CDR3 here is CSVDKVGLAGVETQYF. The DNA for the CDR3 is TGCAGCGTTGATAAGGTGGGACTAGCGGGAGTGGAGACCCAGTACTTC.

Notes on this clone: Other nucleotide sequences in the sample specify the same CDR3. The CDR3 DNA follows: TGTGCCAGCAGCTTAGCGGGCAGCTCCTACGAGCAGTACTTC. It encodes CASSLAGSSYEQYF. The V call is TRBV7-2, the J call TRBJ2-7, with D uncertain. The CDR3 consists of 14 residues. In germline, CDR1 is SGHTA, CDR2 FQGNSA. V was pared by 0 bases and J by 0 bases, with 6 bases between. Complete variable domain (other parts from reference TRBV7-2 and TRBJ2-7): GAGVSQSPSNKVTEKGKDVELRCDPISGHTALYWYRQSLGQGLEFLIYFQGNSAPDKSGLPSDRFSAERTGGSVSTLTIQRTQQEDSAVYLCASSLAGSSYEQYFGPGTRLTVT.

The chain joins TRBV11-2 to TRBJ2-5, with TRBD2 identical over 9 bases. The ends lost 5 bases at V and 3 bases at J; junction bases unmatched: 7. CDR1 SGHAT and CDR2 FQNNGV come from the germline V gene. The CDR3 extends over 15 amino acids. DNA of the CDR3: TGTGCCAGCAGCCAAATGGCGGGGGGGAAAGAGACCCAGTACTTC. Its translation: CASSQMAGGKETQYF.

The chain has TRBV4-1 and TRBJ2-5, with 7 bases identical to TRBD1. Germline CDR1 is MGHRA and CDR2 is YSYEKL. V shed 1 base and J 0 bases; nucleotides not matched to a gene: 8. The CDR3 has 17 residues. DNA for the CDR3: TGCGCCAGCAGCCAAGCGACAGGGATCGGGTACCAAGAGACCCAGTACTTC. This translates into CASSQATGIGYQETQYF.

This clone was detected a few times. The genes are TRBV9 and TRBJ2-5, with D perhaps assigned TRBD1 or TRBD2 (7 bases each). The CDR3 loop spans 14 amino acids. Looked up from germline, CDR1 is SGDLS and CDR2 is YYNGEE. V was pared by 0 bases and J by 7 bases, with 13 bases between. CDR3 amino acids: CASSVGTGEGTQYF. CDR3 nucleotide sequence: TGTGCCAGCAGCGTAGGAACAGGGGAGGGGACCCAGTACTTC. Looking up the rest from reference TRBV9 and TRBJ2-5 gives the full variable domain: DSGVTQTPKHLITATGQRVTLRCSPRSGDLSVYWYQQSLDQGLQFLIQYYNGEERAKGNILERFSAQQFPDLHSELNLSSLELGDSALYFCASSVGTGEGTQYFGPGTRLLVL.

This clone was counted between two and nine times. The V and J genes are TRBV5-1 and TRBJ1-6; 9 bases agree with TRBD1. Germline V gives CDR1 SGHRS, CDR2 YFSETQ. The V gene end was trimmed by 0 bases and the J gene end by 10 bases; junction bases not matched to a gene: 8. This CDR3 is built from 16 residues. CDR3 amino acids: CASSLAYRGLQSPLHF. The CDR3, as DNA: TGCGCCAGCAGCTTGGCCTACAGGGGGCTGCAATCACCCCTCCACTTT.

On this clone itself: Other DNA sequences in this specimen translate into the identical CDR3. The chain is built from TRBV30 and TRBJ1-2; D gene unclear. Trimming cost V 0 bases and J 8 bases, with 7 bases left between them. CDR1 is GTSNPN, CDR2 SVGIG, per germline (reference sequence). The CDR3 runs 11 residues. Here the CDR3 DNA reads TGTGCCTGGAGTGTACTCTCCGGCTACACCTTC. Protein: CAWSVLSGYTF.

The chain carries TRBV19 and TRBJ2-7; TRBD1 is a possible D gene (6 bases). Germline V CDR1 and CDR2: LNHDA, SQIVND (reference sequence). The CDR3 sequence is 14 residues long. Deletions cut 6 bases from V and 4 bases from J, with 16 bases between. The CDR3 loop is CASSQGLATYEQYF. Written as DNA, the CDR3 is TGTGCCAGTAGCCAGGGGCTTGCGACGTACGAGCAGTACTTC.

The chain couples TRBV7-9 to TRBJ2-2, with TRBD2 matching 9 bases. The CDR3 totals 14 residues. V shed 5 bases, J shed 4 bases, and the junction held 2 bases outside the gene matches. The germline gives CDR1 SEHNR, CDR2 FQNEAQ (reference sequence). The CDR3 region is CASSRLAATGELFF. In DNA, the CDR3 is TGTGCCAGCAGCCGACTAGCGGCCACCGGGGAGCTGTTTTTT.

This clone was detected a few times. The rearrangement joins TRBV2 to TRBJ1-2, with no clear D. CDR1 SNHLY and CDR2 FYNNEI come from the germline V gene. The CDR3 sequence is 13 residues long. The germline V and J ends were trimmed by 7 bases and 0 bases, with 9 bases remaining between them. This CDR3 is CASITLPNYGYTF. The CDR3 coding sequence is TGTGCCAGCATCACGCTACCTAACTATGGCTACACCTTC.

A few counts support this clone. One end of the junction is discordant with germline, which a read error may explain. V and J are TRBV7-7 and TRBJ2-6; D is tentatively TRBD1 or TRBD2 (5 bases each). Germline-derived CDR1 and CDR2 are SSHAT and FNYEAQ (reference sequence). CDR3 size: 17 residues. The CDR3 protein is CASSPFPGASGANVLTF. The DNA for the CDR3 is TGTGCTAGCAGCCCATTCCCCGGGGCCTCTGGGGCCAACGTCCTGACTTTC.

The sample holds a few counts of this clone. V and J are TRBV11-2 and TRBJ2-2; 14 bases match TRBD2. With V trimmed by 5 bases and J by 10 bases, 12 bases remained unmatched. The CDR3 consists of 17 residues. From germline, CDR1 is SGHAT and CDR2 FQNNGV. DNA for the CDR3: TGTGCCAGCAGCCCCGGTTCGACTAGCGGGAGGGAAGAGGAGCTGTTTTTT. It codes for CASSPGSTSGREEELFF.

This chain uses TRBV5-6 with TRBJ1-2; 12 bases match TRBD1. V was clipped by 8 bases and J by 7 bases; unmatched bases: 18. CDR1 is SGHDT, CDR2 YYEEEE, per germline. The CDR3 is made up of 17 amino acids. The CDR3 protein is CASFLPGQGAKFSGYTF. The CDR3, as DNA: TGTGCCAGTTTCCTTCCGGGACAGGGGGCGAAATTCTCTGGCTACACCTTC.

This chain connects TRBV5-6 to TRBJ2-3, with 7 bases fitting TRBD1. Germline-derived CDR1 and CDR2 are SGHDT and YYEEEE. The V gene end was trimmed by 2 bases and the J gene end by 3 bases; junction bases not matched to a gene: 3. The length of the CDR3 is 14 residues. The CDR3 bases are TGTGCCAGCAGCTTACAGGGGCCGACAGATACGCAGTATTTT. Its translation: CASSLQGPTDTQYF.

The table lists this clone with a few counts. This chain links TRBV28 with TRBJ1-2, with D perhaps TRBD1 (5 bases). CDR1 MDHEN and CDR2 SYDVKM come from the germline V gene. CDR3 length: 14 amino acids. The V and J ends lost 4 bases and 5 bases respectively, with 14 bases between them. CDR3 DNA: TGTGCCAGCAGTTCCCGATTTGGGGGATATGGCTACACCTTC. Protein product: CASSSRFGGYGYTF.

The V and J genes are TRBV29-1 and TRBJ2-6; 7 bases align to TRBD1. The V and J ends lost 6 bases and 5 bases, in that order; junction bases with no gene match: 16. The CDR3 spans 17 residues. Germline CDR1 SQVTM, CDR2 ANQGSEA. As DNA, the CDR3 is TGCAGCGTAGCCAACGGATTGACAGGGCTCTGGGCCAACGTCCTGACTTTC. It is translated as CSVANGLTGLWANVLTF.

This clone was counted a few times. This chain links TRBV7-2 with TRBJ2-5, with a tentative D call TRBD1 (5 bases). The V gene's germline CDR1 is SGHTA and CDR2 FQGNSA. The CDR3 loop spans 15 amino acids. The V gene lost 2 bases and the J gene lost 5 bases, with 15 bases spanning the gap. The CDR3 loop reads CASSLRRGKGETQYF. DNA for the CDR3: TGTGCCAGCAGCTTAAGAAGGGGAAAGGGTGAGACCCAGTACTTC.

This chain joins TRBV29-1 and TRBJ2-5; no definite D call. The CDR3 contains 12 residues. Per the germline V gene, CDR1 is SQVTM and CDR2 is ANQGSEA. With 3 bases removed from V and 9 bases from J, the gap between germline ends came to 14 bases. CDR3 sequence reads: CSVERTTEAQYF. The CDR3, as DNA: TGCAGCGTTGAGAGGACGACCGAGGCCCAGTACTTC.

This clone was seen a handful of times. This sequence joins TRBV28 and TRBJ2-4, with 7 bases that match TRBD1. CDR1 and CDR2 from the germline V gene are MDHEN and SYDVKM. The CDR3 covers 16 residues. With V trimmed by 2 bases and J by 5 bases, 9 bases remained unmatched. As DNA, the CDR3 is TGTGCCAGCAGTTTACATTCGTCGGGACAGCAAAACATTCAGTACTTC. It codes for CASSLHSSGQQNIQYF.